This T cell receptor (beta chain) was documented in a study of T cell responses to AZD1222 COVID-19 vaccine. Regarding the study as a whole: The donors showed a predominance of white British ancestry and of females, with possible underestimation of clonal diversity.

Assay used: immunoSEQ multiplex PCR; TCRdb lists only in-frame clones, some missing. This sample has about 70,000 clones, with about 85% found just once. The V and J ends lost 5 bases and 3 bases, in that order; junction bases with no gene match: 3. The CDR3 spans 15 residues. CDR1 is MNHEY, CDR2 SVGAGI, per germline. This clone was detected only once. Its antigen is not identified. The starting material was peripheral blood, obtained on day 0 of AZD1222 vaccination. The rearrangement links TRBV6-5 to TRBJ2-5; 13 positions match TRBD2. The clonotype was recovered from an adult in good health. CDR3 protein: CASSPGLAGKETQYF. The CDR3 DNA sequence: TGTGCCAGCAGTCCGGGACTAGCGGGGAAAGAGACCCAGTACTTC.